What follows are 14 T cell receptor beta chains derived from one specimen sequenced in a study of blood T cells in healthy people across ages. A sample-barcoded 5' primer and a J-beta primer mix were used in a second PCR of roughly 7 to 11 cycles. TCRdb passed the 5' RACE reads through MiXCR, listing each CDR3 protein once. The top ten hold 5% to 7% of the sample, which has over a million distinct CDR3 sequences, 59% seen once. The sample was blood. The receptors stem from a man aged 18 to 29 in good health.

The chain is built from TRBV25-1 and TRBJ1-1; no reliable D call. Germline CDR1 is MGHDK and CDR2 is SYGVNS. V was cut by 3 bases and J by 1 base, with 12 bases left in between. The CDR3 has 15 amino acids. This chain's CDR3 is CASSDPYRANTEAFF. The CDR3 DNA is TGTGCCAGCAGTGACCCTTACAGAGCGAACACTGAAGCTTTCTTT.

This clonotype was counted only a few times. The J gene is TRBJ1-2, the V gene TRBV2; no clear D gene. CDR3 size: 15 residues. V lost 6 bases to trimming and J lost 8 bases, with 22 bases between them. CDR1 is SNHLY, CDR2 FYNNEI, per germline. In DNA, the CDR3 is TGTGCCAGCAGCGATGATATAAGTGCGTCGAGGGGCTACACCTTC. Residues: CASSDDISASRGYTF.

V is TRBV29-1 and J is TRBJ1-2; D unresolved. CDR3 length equals 14 residues. V was clipped by 5 bases and J by 6 bases, with 19 bases between them. Germline-derived CDR1 and CDR2 are SQVTM and ANQGSEA. This chain's CDR3 is CSVPLLGRENGYTF. DNA for the CDR3: TGCAGCGTTCCCCTTTTGGGCAGAGAGAATGGCTACACCTTC.

V and J are TRBV29-1 and TRBJ1-1, with D unclear. This CDR3 contains 10 residues. Looked up from germline, CDR1 is SQVTM and CDR2 is ANQGSEA. Trimming cost V 2 bases and J 8 bases, with 6 bases left between them. The CDR3 region has the DNA TGCAGCGTTGAAATTATAGAAGCTTTCTTT. Translating gives CSVEIIEAFF. Looking up the rest from reference TRBV29-1 and TRBJ1-1 gives the full variable domain: SAVISQKPSRDICQRGTSLTIQCQVDSQVTMMFWYRQQPGQSLTLIATANQGSEATYESGFVIDKFPISRPNLTFSTLTVSNMSPEDSSIYLCSVEIIEAFFGQGTRLTVV.

CDR3 bases: TGTGCCAGCAGCCAAGAGATTCGCGGGGAGCTGTTTTTT. This sequence encodes CASSQEIRGELFF. V usage is TRBV14 and J usage is TRBJ2-2; D call uncertain. With 0 bases removed from V and 7 bases from J, the gap between germline ends came to 6 bases. The CDR3 length is 13 residues. CDR1 is SGHDN, CDR2 FVKESK, per germline.

The chain combines TRBV21-1 with TRBJ2-2; the D call TRBD2 from the table was never checked on the DNA. TRBV21-1 is labeled a pseudogene. The CDR3 runs to 16 residues. The CDR3 DNA reads as TGTGCCAGCAGCACAAAGGACTACTCGAACACCGGGGAGCTGTTTTTT. It yields the protein CASSTKDYSNTGELFF.

The chain couples TRBV29-1 to TRBJ2-6, with D unclear. The CDR3 has 15 residues. CDR1 and CDR2 (germline): SQVTM, ANQGSEA. V was shortened by 4 bases and J by 4 bases, with 14 bases between the two germline ends. The CDR3 nucleotides read TGCAGCGTTGGATTTGGCGGAACAGGGGCCAACGTCCTGACTTTC. Amino acids: CSVGFGGTGANVLTF.

The chain has TRBV11-3 and TRBJ2-1; possible D gene TRBD1, 5 bases. V was shortened by 5 bases and J by 10 bases, with 15 bases between the two germline ends. This CDR3 comprises 13 residues. The V gene's germline CDR1 is SGHNT and CDR2 YENEEA. For the CDR3, the DNA is TGTGCCAGCAGCGTATCTTCAAACAGGGAGCAGTTCTTC. Its protein product is CASSVSSNREQFF.

This clonotype was detected a few times. The rearrangement uses TRBV7-2 and TRBJ2-4; 11 bases agree with TRBD2. V lost 5 bases, J lost 0 bases, and 9 bases stayed unmatched. CDR1 is SGHTA, CDR2 FQGNSA, per germline. The CDR3 length is 18 residues. The CDR3 loop reads CASSRRTSGPGAKNIQYF. The CDR3 nucleotides read TGTGCCAGCAGCCGAAGGACTAGCGGGCCCGGAGCCAAAAACATTCAGTACTTC.

The V call is TRBV9, the J call TRBJ1-1; D is unresolved. This CDR3 contains 14 residues. The ends were cut back, 5 bases at V and 3 bases at J, with 14 bases in the middle. Germline V gene lookup returns CDR1 SGDLS and CDR2 YYNGEE. Here the CDR3 DNA reads TGTGCCAGCAGGATCTGGGAAGCGGACACTGAAGCTTTCTTT. Its translation is CASRIWEADTEAFF. Combining the CDR3 with reference TRBV9 and TRBJ1-1 gives the whole variable domain DSGVTQTPKHLITATGQRVTLRCSPRSGDLSVYWYQQSLDQGLQFLIQYYNGEERAKGNILERFSAQQFPDLHSELNLSSLELGDSALYFCASRIWEADTEAFFGQGTRLTVV.

The chain recombines TRBV29-1 with TRBJ2-1; D is unclear. The V gene's germline CDR1 is SQVTM and CDR2 ANQGSEA. The CDR3 loop spans 13 amino acids. Between the trimmed V and J ends, which lost 4 bases and 5 bases, there was a span of 12 bases. CDR3 sequence: CSVVVPQNNEQFF. CDR3 bases: TGCAGCGTTGTGGTCCCCCAAAACAATGAGCAGTTCTTC.

This rearrangement joins TRBV29-1 to TRBJ2-5; D might be TRBD1 (6 bases). The length of the CDR3 is 15 residues. Trimming pared 3 bases from V and 5 bases from J, leaving 19 bases between. From germline, CDR1 is SQVTM and CDR2 ANQGSEA. In DNA form, the CDR3 reads TGCAGCGTTGACGGCGCAGGGGAAGCAGTCGAGACCCAGTACTTC. Its translation: CSVDGAGEAVETQYF.

This sequence joins TRBV29-1 and TRBJ2-5; TRBD1 matches at 7 bases. The junction had 12 bases not matched to a gene; V was cut back by 0 bases and J by 11 bases. This CDR3 comprises 14 residues. CDR1 and CDR2 from the germline V gene are SQVTM and ANQGSEA. CDR3 residues: CSVEEVGTENEQYF. CDR3 coding DNA: TGCAGCGTTGAAGAAGTAGGGACAGAGAATGAGCAGTACTTC.

This rearrangement joins TRBV20-1 to TRBJ1-1, with 7 bases that match TRBD1. Trimming cost V 5 bases and J 1 base; bases outside gene matches: 7. The germline gives CDR1 DFQATT, CDR2 SNEGSKA (reference sequence). CDR3 length: 14 residues. Written as DNA, the CDR3 is TGCAGTGCTCTCCATGGGGACAGGAACACTGAAGCTTTCTTT. Its translation is CSALHGDRNTEAFF.